A single sample is the source of the 30 T cell receptor beta chains below, sequenced in a study of control samples from healthy donors and cancer patients. Method: immunoSEQ multiplex PCR; TCRdb's copy keeps in-frame clones and lacks some. The data contain roughly 90,000 clones, roughly four fifths of them seen just once; the ten biggest clones take up about 9.2%. Sequencing was carried out using blood. The receptors here all came from a woman aged 55-69 years in good health.

The chain combines TRBV9 with TRBJ2-2; no clear D gene. The germline V gene encodes CDR1 SGDLS and CDR2 YYNGEE. The CDR3 is made up of 16 amino acids. V shed 0 bases and J shed 1 base, with 10 bases lying between them. The CDR3 here is CASSVGVGLNTGELFF. The CDR3 DNA reads TGTGCCAGCAGCGTAGGGGTGGGTTTGAACACCGGGGAGCTGTTTTTT.

This chain connects TRBV7-2 to TRBJ2-7; 10 positions agree with TRBD1. V lost 5 bases and J lost 7; bases outside the gene matches: 14. Germline V gene data show CDR1 as SGHTA and CDR2 as FQGNSA. The CDR3 consists of 16 residues. The CDR3 DNA follows: TGTGCCAGCAGCCAAAGAACCGGGACAGGGGTTATTGAGCAGTACTTC. Translated, it gives CASSQRTGTGVIEQYF.

The genes are TRBV5-1 and TRBJ2-7; 8 bases are shared with TRBD1. CDR1 is SGHRS and CDR2 is YFSETQ in the germline V gene. Germline trimming cut 4 bases from V and 1 base from J; bases unmatched to any gene: 7. This CDR3 contains 15 residues. The CDR3 loop is CASSLSGQGSYEQYF. The CDR3 DNA reads TGCGCCAGCAGCCTCTCTGGACAGGGATCCTACGAGCAGTACTTC.

The V gene is TRBV10-2, the J gene TRBJ2-7; D is possibly TRBD2 (6 bases). CDR3 size: 15 residues. V shed 6 bases and J shed 2 bases, with 17 bases lying between them. In germline, CDR1 is WSHSY, CDR2 SAAADI. CDR3 in DNA: TGCGCCAGCAGCGCCCTAGAGCGGGTTACCTACGAGCAGTACTTC. It codes for CASSALERVTYEQYF.

This clone was counted once. The chain has TRBV13 and TRBJ2-1; weak D call: TRBD1 (6 bases). Germline lookup yields CDR1 PRHDT and CDR2 FYEKMQ (reference sequence). The CDR3 runs 15 residues. V lost 3 bases and J lost 0, with 9 bases in between. CDR3 protein: CASSFRDNSYNEQFF. The CDR3 bases are TGTGCCAGCAGCTTCCGGGACAACTCCTACAATGAGCAGTTCTTC.

V usage is TRBV10-3 and J usage is TRBJ1-2; 10 bases line up with TRBD1. J lost 8 bases, V lost 5 bases, and 11 bases had no gene match. The CDR3 extends over 15 amino acids. The germline gives CDR1 ENHRY, CDR2 SYGVKD. This CDR3 reads CAISPGTGDARGYTF. The CDR3 nucleotides read TGTGCCATCAGTCCGGGGACAGGGGATGCGAGAGGCTACACCTTC.

This clone was detected a few times. The V and J genes are TRBV7-2 and TRBJ2-1; 7 bases match TRBD1. CDR1 is SGHTA, CDR2 FQGNSA, per germline. V gave up 5 bases and J gave up 8 bases; unmatched junction bases: 6. The CDR3 runs 13 residues. The CDR3: CASSPSTGYEQFF. The CDR3 DNA follows: TGTGCCAGCAGCCCATCGACAGGGTATGAGCAGTTCTTC. The variable domain in full, completed from reference TRBV7-2 and TRBJ2-1, reads GAGVSQSPSNKVTEKGKDVELRCDPISGHTALYWYRQSLGQGLEFLIYFQGNSAPDKSGLPSDRFSAERTGGSVSTLTIQRTQQEDSAVYLCASSPSTGYEQFFGPGTRLTVL.

The chain recombines TRBV7-2 with TRBJ1-1; TRBD1 agrees at 7 bases. There are 13 residues in the CDR3. V lost 7 bases to trimming and J lost 4 bases; unmatched junction nucleotides: 6. CDR1 is SGHTA and CDR2 is FQGNSA in the germline V gene. The CDR3 sequence: CASTPGGGTEAFF. Here the CDR3 DNA reads TGTGCCAGCACCCCAGGGGGGGGCACTGAAGCTTTCTTT.

This clone was counted a single time. The CDR3 is CASTRDSRYGYTF. DNA of the CDR3: TGTGCCAGTACTCGGGACAGTCGCTATGGCTACACCTTC. The V call is TRBV19, the J call TRBJ1-2; 7 nucleotides align to TRBD1. This CDR3 has 13 residues. Germline loops: CDR1 LNHDA, CDR2 SQIVND (reference sequence). The J segment lost 4 bases and the V segment lost 7 bases, leaving 6 bases of the junction unmatched.

This sequence joins TRBV2 and TRBJ1-5, with D possibly matching TRBD1 (5 bases). The CDR3 consists of 12 residues. V lost 8 bases and J lost 7, with 12 bases in between. Germline lookup yields CDR1 SNHLY and CDR2 FYNNEI. DNA of the CDR3: TGTGCCAGCCGTGGGGCTGGACAGCCCCAGCATTTT. Its translation: CASRGAGQPQHF.

The V and J genes are TRBV5-1 and TRBJ2-7, with D possibly being TRBD2 (6 bases). The CDR3 consists of 14 residues. CDR1 is SGHRS and CDR2 is YFSETQ in the germline V gene. Trimming took off 0 bases at V and 0 bases at J, with 7 bases between the two ends. The CDR3 here is CASSLVGSSYEQYF. CDR3 DNA: TGCGCCAGCAGCTTGGTCGGGAGCTCCTACGAGCAGTACTTC. The variable domain in full, with the rest retrieved from reference TRBV5-1 and TRBJ2-7, is KAGVTQTPRYLIKTRGQQVTLSCSPISGHRSVSWYQQTPGQGLQFLFEYFSETQRNKGNFPGRFSGRQFSNSRSEMNVSTLELGDSALYLCASSLVGSSYEQYFGPGTRLTVT.

CDR3 in DNA: TGCGCCAGCAGCTTGCCCCCTCAGGGGGCAGATGAAAAACTGTTTTTT. As protein: CASSLPPQGADEKLFF. V gene TRBV5-1 combines with J gene TRBJ1-4; 8 bases line up with TRBD1. Germline trimming cut 1 base from V and 6 bases from J; bases unmatched to any gene: 8. CDR1 is SGHRS and CDR2 is YFSETQ in the germline V gene. The CDR3 covers 16 residues.

The chain links TRBV19 to TRBJ2-5; 8 nucleotides align to TRBD1. The CDR3 extends over 17 amino acids. J lost 2 bases, V lost 3 bases, and 11 bases had no gene match. Germline lookup yields CDR1 LNHDA and CDR2 SQIVND (reference sequence). The CDR3 loop is CASSIFRDRQIQETQYF. CDR3 in DNA: TGTGCCAGTAGTATTTTCAGGGACAGGCAGATACAAGAGACCCAGTACTTC. The entire variable domain, with the rest obtained from reference TRBV19 and TRBJ2-5, is as follows: DGGITQSPKYLFRKEGQNVTLSCEQNLNHDAMYWYRQDPGQGLRLIYYSQIVNDFQKGDIAEGYSVSREKKESFPLTVTSAQKNPTAFYLCASSIFRDRQIQETQYFGPGTRLLVL.

J is TRBJ2-7 and V is TRBV2; 10 nucleotides line up with TRBD1. Unmatched junction bases numbered 6, after V lost 6 bases and J lost 7 bases. The length of the CDR3 is 13 residues. Germline V gives CDR1 SNHLY, CDR2 FYNNEI. Here the CDR3 DNA reads TGTGCCAGCAGACCTGACAGGGGGCGAGAGCAGTACTTC. It is translated as CASRPDRGREQYF. Looking up the rest from reference TRBV2 and TRBJ2-7 gives the full variable domain: EPEVTQTPSHQVTQMGQEVILRCVPISNHLYFYWYRQILGQKVEFLVSFYNNEISEKSEIFDDQFSVERPDGSNFTLKIRSTKLEDSAMYFCASRPDRGREQYFGPGTRLTVT.

This chain connects TRBV28 to TRBJ1-2; D gene ambiguous. CDR1 is MDHEN and CDR2 is SYDVKM in the germline V gene. V was shortened by 5 bases and J by 5 bases, with 6 bases between the two germline ends. The CDR3 contains 11 residues. CDR3 residues: CASSGAYGYTF. CDR3 coding DNA: TGTGCCAGCAGTGGTGCTTATGGCTACACCTTC.

V gene TRBV6-5 combines with J gene TRBJ2-2; TRBD1 matches at 11 bases. J was trimmed by 6 bases and V by 6 bases; bases with no gene match: 6. Germline values: CDR1 MNHEY, CDR2 SVGAGI. The CDR3 covers 15 residues. CDR3 DNA: TGTGCCAGCAGATATGGACAGGGGGCCTCCGGGGAGCTGTTTTTT. Its protein product is CASRYGQGASGELFF.

This CDR3 is CASSFAGPNTGELFF. DNA of the CDR3: TGTGCCAGCAGCTTCGCAGGGCCGAACACCGGGGAGCTGTTTTTT. V gene TRBV7-2 combines with J gene TRBJ2-2, with D perhaps matching TRBD1 (5 bases). The CDR3 covers 15 residues. The V gene's germline CDR1 is SGHTA and CDR2 FQGNSA. Trimming pared 3 bases from V and 0 bases from J, leaving 8 bases between.

This clone showed up just once. The chain uses TRBV5-1 and TRBJ2-1; weak D call: TRBD2 (6 bases). V was shortened by 5 bases and J by 2 bases, with 11 bases between the two germline ends. The CDR3 length is 14 residues. In germline, CDR1 is SGHRS, CDR2 YFSETQ. The CDR3 is CASRSGETYNEQFF. For the CDR3, the DNA is TGCGCCAGCAGGTCGGGGGAGACCTACAATGAGCAGTTCTTC.

The chain's CDR3 is CASSQVVGLTNTGELFF. The CDR3 nucleotides are TGTGCCAGCAGCCAAGTTGTGGGACTAACGAACACCGGGGAGCTGTTTTTT. The chain uses TRBV3-1 (or the pseudogene TRBV3-2) and TRBJ2-2; 7 positions match TRBD2. This CDR3 has 17 residues. V lost 1 base to trimming and J lost 0 bases; unmatched junction nucleotides: 5. From germline, CDR1 is LGHDT and CDR2 YNNKEL (reference sequence).

This clone has more than one count but fewer than ten. This sequence joins TRBV18 and TRBJ1-3; D uncertain. CDR1 is KGHSH and CDR2 is LQKENI in the germline V gene. The CDR3 is 13 amino acids. The germline V and J ends were trimmed by 2 bases and 0 bases, with 2 bases remaining between them. The DNA of the CDR3 is TGTGCCAGCTCACCAAACTCTGGAAACACCATATATTTT. Translation gives CASSPNSGNTIYF.

V and J are TRBV12-2 and TRBJ1-4. TRBV12-2 is an annotated pseudogene. The CDR3 has 15 residues. The CDR3, as DNA: TGTGCAAGTCGCTCAAGGTCGGGGGGACGGGAAAAACTGTTTTTT. Translated: CASRSRSGGREKLFF.

This chain links TRBV28 with TRBJ1-3; a weak D match, TRBD1 (5 bases). CDR1 and CDR2 (germline): MDHEN, SYDVKM. There are 17 residues in the CDR3. Trimming cost V 5 bases and J 0 bases, with 17 bases left between them. CDR3 amino acids: CASSLWTTASSGNTIYF. Written as DNA, the CDR3 is TGTGCCAGCAGTCTCTGGACAACAGCGAGCTCTGGAAACACCATATATTTT.

This chain joins TRBV4-2 and TRBJ2-1, with D unclear. The V end lost 0 bases, the J end lost 0 bases, and 3 bases lay between the germline ends. CDR3 length: 14 amino acids. Germline V gene data show CDR1 as LGHNA and CDR2 as YNFKEQ. DNA of the CDR3: TGTGCCAGCAGCCAAGACAGCTCCTACAATGAGCAGTTCTTC. It codes for CASSQDSSYNEQFF.

This chain links TRBV7-2 with TRBJ2-7; the match to TRBD2 covers 9 bases. The trim removed 6 bases at V and 1 base at J, leaving 4 bases unmatched. CDR1 is SGHTA, CDR2 FQGNSA, per germline. This CDR3 has 14 residues. CDR3 sequence (DNA): TGTGCCAGCAGATCTAGCGGGAATTCCTACGAGCAGTACTTC. Protein sequence: CASRSSGNSYEQYF.

The V and J genes are TRBV4-3 and TRBJ1-1, with TRBD1 as a possible D gene (5 bases). The CDR3 totals 14 residues. The V gene lost 1 base and the J gene lost 4 bases, with 10 bases spanning the gap. CDR1 LGHNA and CDR2 YSLEER come from the germline V gene. CDR3 coding DNA: TGCGCCAGCAGCCAAGGGCAGGGCGGCACTGAAGCTTTCTTT. Amino acid sequence: CASSQGQGGTEAFF.

V usage is TRBV19 and J usage is TRBJ2-1; 8 bases match TRBD2. Germline V lookup: CDR1 LNHDA, CDR2 SQIVND (reference sequence). This CDR3 has 18 residues. The J segment lost 3 bases and the V segment lost 2 bases, leaving 12 bases of the junction unmatched. The CDR3 loop is CASSIIPFPSGYYNEQFF. The DNA for the CDR3 is TGTGCCAGTAGTATAATCCCCTTTCCTAGCGGGTACTACAATGAGCAGTTCTTC.

This clone was detected only once. The V and J genes are TRBV4-1 and TRBJ1-6; D not resolved. Germline V gene lookup returns CDR1 MGHRA and CDR2 YSYEKL. With 0 bases removed from V and 4 bases from J, the gap between germline ends came to 7 bases. The CDR3 sequence is 15 residues long. The CDR3 here is CASSQEGSYNSPLHF. In DNA form, the CDR3 reads TGCGCCAGCAGCCAAGAGGGCAGTTATAATTCACCCCTCCACTTT.

V usage is TRBV5-1 and J usage is TRBJ2-1, with unresolved D. V lost 0 bases, J lost 0 bases, and 7 bases lay in between. The CDR3 totals 15 residues. Looked up from germline, CDR1 is SGHRS and CDR2 is YFSETQ. The CDR3 region is CASSLVGGSYNEQFF. The DNA of the CDR3 is TGCGCCAGCAGCTTGGTCGGCGGCTCCTACAATGAGCAGTTCTTC.

This chain joins TRBV28 and TRBJ1-1; the D is unclear. Germline CDR1 MDHEN, CDR2 SYDVKM. The CDR3 sequence is 18 residues long. Trimming shortened V by 2 bases and J by 5 bases, and 24 bases separated the two germline ends. CDR3 bases: TGTGCCAGCAGTTTAGCGGATCAGGTTTCGGGATATAGTACTGAAGCTTTCTTT. Protein: CASSLADQVSGYSTEAFF.

This clone was counted between two and nine times. The chain couples TRBV28 to TRBJ2-7; 7 positions match TRBD2. The CDR3 runs 15 residues. Per germline, CDR1 MDHEN and CDR2 SYDVKM. After removal of 5 bases from V and 5 bases from J, the junction contained 12 bases not matched to a gene. The CDR3 DNA reads as TGTGCCAGCAGTCCCCCGACGGGGGGACTCCACGAGCAGTACTTC. This codes for CASSPPTGGLHEQYF.